This is a list of T cell receptor beta chains from one sample in a study of tumor-infiltrating lymphocytes in localized non-small cell lung cancer. Only in-frame clones appear in the TCRdb table, and some are missing; sequencing was by immunoSEQ multiplex PCR. The sample includes over 10,000 clones, more than 65% of them seen just once. The specimen was lung tumor tissue. These receptors all stem from a human donor with non-small cell lung cancer. CDR3s include the opening cysteine and the closing phenylalanine or tryptophan. A clone size is listed for some rows: how often the clone was seen (once, few, many), or a class if it is expanded.

v_call clone_size cdr3_aa
TRBV2 - CASNRRPETQYF
TRBV6-1 - CASRGQASYEQYF
TRBV6-5 - CASSILGWSGYTF
TRBV4-3 once CASSQADRGTNEKLFF
TRBV18 - CASSPLVVSTDTQYF
TRBV5-1 - CASSRLGQPTEAFF
TRBV6-1 - CASNGPPANTGELFF
TRBV7-2 once CASSLVDSLVYEQYF
TRBV5-1 - CASSLESRTEWTQYF
TRBV13 - CASSSTYRGGYEQYF
TRBV5-1 once CASSLVGKKEETQYF
TRBV6-6 - CASRSQGGYAFF
TRBV6-5 - CASSYSQGYTDTQYF
TRBV20-1 - CSARTFGEQFF
TRBV6-1 once CAGTGWTGELFF
TRBV18 - CASSPFRDSYEQYF
TRBV6-1 once CASSEELAGRSYEQYF
TRBV28 - CASGRGGRNTIYF
TRBV28 - CASSPTGSFSNQPQHF
TRBV5-6 - CASTQRRLRQVEETQYF
TRBV4-2 - CASSQDGQGSIQPQHF
TRBV6-5 - CASSYFGGQNTGELFF
TRBV9 - CASSVGGGNTQYF
TRBV18 - CASSGGTPPGWPQHF
TRBV5-1 - CASSPRASSSYNSPLHF
TRBV2 - CASNSPETGPNGYTF
TRBV29-1 - CSVDGGLANEQFF
TRBV4-3 - CASSQDRVGGPWVDGYTF
TRBV21-1 - CASSKVLGRVNTEAFF
TRBV19 - CASKTDGRYNSPLHF
TRBV5-6 - CASSLGGGAAGYEQYF
TRBV5-6 - CASSSRGKFSNQPQHF